This T cell receptor beta chain was sequenced in a study of control samples from healthy donors and cancer patients. The V end lost 6 bases, the J end lost 4 bases, and 10 bases lay between the germline ends. The CDR3 totals 13 residues. CDR1 and CDR2 (germline): SEHNR, FQNEAQ (reference sequence). The protocol was immunoSEQ multiplex PCR, while the TCRdb copy is restricted to in-frame clones and leaves out a portion. Of around 150,000 clones in the sample, 80% to 90% were seen once. V and J are TRBV7-9 and TRBJ1-3, with a tentative D call TRBD1 (6 bases). This sequence was found in a man aged 30-40 years in good health. The sequencing input was blood. CDR3 bases: TGTGCCAGCAGTCTGGACAGCGGAAACACCATATATTTT. The encoded protein is CASSLDSGNTIYF. The entire variable domain, with the rest obtained from reference TRBV7-9 and TRBJ1-3, is as follows: DTGVSQNPRHKITKRGQNVTFRCDPISEHNRLYWYRQTLGQGPEFLTYFQNEAQLEKSRLLSDRFSAERPKGSFSTLEIQRTEQGDSAMYLCASSLDSGNTIYFGEGSWLTVV.